The clone carrying this T cell receptor (beta chain) was recorded only once. Time point defined: after dendritic cell vaccination, including at tumor progression/relapse. No glioblastoma patient carried an isocitrate dehydrogenase mutation. Input was 2 to 2.5 ug genomic DNA, or all available if less. Method: immunoSEQ multiplex PCR; TCRdb's copy keeps in-frame clones and lacks some. Seen here are roughly 85,000 clones, 85% observed once, and the top ten hold about 9.3%. The sample originates from a study of glioma-infiltrating T cells after dendritic cell vaccination. Trimming stripped 4 bases from V and 5 bases from J, with 12 bases between. Per germline, CDR1 SGHRS and CDR2 YFSETQ. The CDR3 totals 13 residues.

The sample in question was blood, obtained after dendritic cell vaccination. The source of this sequence is a human donor with glioblastoma. The rearrangement joins TRBV5-1 to TRBJ1-2; D may be TRBD1 (5 bases). The CDR3 DNA follows: TGCGCCAGCAGCGGAGACAGCTTGTATGGCTACACCTTC. Amino acids: CASSGDSLYGYTF.